The 25 T cell receptor beta chains below were found in one sample sequenced in a study of CD8 T cells in ankylosing spondylitis. TCRdb re-called the 5' RACE reads through MiXCR, storing one row per CDR3 protein. This sample has about 150,000 distinct CDR3 sequences, with about 7% found just once. The sequenced sample consisted of blood, either unsorted or a sorted T cell fraction (not recorded which). These receptor sequences come from a female donor with ankylosing spondylitis or in good health (not recorded which).

This clonotype was found many times. V usage is TRBV18 and J usage is TRBJ2-4; 7 bases match TRBD1. This CDR3 comprises 16 residues. Germline CDR1 KGHSH, CDR2 LQKENI. The J segment lost 2 bases and the V segment lost 3 bases, leaving 7 bases of the junction unmatched. DNA of the CDR3: TGTGCCAGCTCACCGAAGGGGGCGAGGACCAAAAACATTCAGTACTTC. It encodes CASSPKGARTKNIQYF.

This clonotype was seen repeatedly, ten times or more. V usage is TRBV7-9 and J usage is TRBJ1-2; no reliable D call. V was trimmed by 1 base and J by 8 bases, leaving 11 bases between them. The germline V gene has CDR1 SEHNR and CDR2 FQNEAQ (reference sequence). The CDR3 is 13 residues long. The CDR3 region is CASSLDSGSGYTF. CDR3 nucleotide sequence: TGTGCCAGCAGCTTAGATTCCGGGAGCGGCTACACCTTC.

This clonotype was seen ten or more times. The V gene is TRBV27, the J gene TRBJ1-2; D may be TRBD1 (6 bases). The CDR3 loop spans 13 amino acids. CDR1 is MNHEY and CDR2 is SMNVEV in the germline V gene (reference sequence). Trimming removed 5 bases from V and 4 bases from J, with 11 bases in between. The CDR3 region has the DNA TGTGCCAGCAGTCTAACAGGGATCTATGGCTACACCTTC. It yields the protein CASSLTGIYGYTF.

In this sample, this clonotype turned up many times. The chain has TRBV15 and TRBJ2-7, with a tentative D call TRBD1 (5 bases). V was cut by 5 bases and J by 3 bases, with 20 bases left in between. Germline-derived CDR1 and CDR2 are LNHNV and YYDKDF (reference sequence). This CDR3 contains 16 residues. This CDR3 reads CATSSFEAGNDYEQYF. In DNA, the CDR3 is TGTGCCACCAGCTCCTTTGAGGCAGGGAACGACTACGAGCAGTACTTC.

The chain couples TRBV6-1 to TRBJ2-1; 9 bases align to TRBD1. The V gene end was trimmed by 7 bases and the J gene end by 9 bases; junction bases not matched to a gene: 13. Germline-derived CDR1 and CDR2 are MNHNS and SASEGT. The length of the CDR3 is 15 residues. The CDR3 reads CASNSGQGAGTEQFF. The DNA for the CDR3 is TGTGCCAGCAACTCGGGACAGGGTGCGGGAACTGAGCAGTTCTTC.

This clonotype was seen many times. The V and J genes are TRBV2 and TRBJ2-1; TRBD2 matches 7 bases. J lost 1 base, V lost 4 bases, and 1 base had no gene match. Per the germline V gene, CDR1 is SNHLY and CDR2 is FYNNEI. This CDR3 is built from 14 residues. The CDR3 loop reads CASSVRGSYNEQFF. The CDR3 DNA is TGTGCCAGCAGTGTGCGGGGGTCCTACAATGAGCAGTTCTTC.

This clonotype was seen repeatedly, ten times or more. The chain employs TRBV20-1 and TRBJ2-1; the D is unclear. V lost 3 bases and J 4 bases, leaving 19 bases between the germline ends. The CDR3 spans 16 residues. Germline values: CDR1 DFQATT, CDR2 SNEGSKA (reference sequence). The CDR3 protein is CSASGSTEGSYNEQFF. The CDR3 DNA sequence: TGCAGTGCTAGTGGCTCGACGGAAGGGTCTTACAATGAGCAGTTCTTC.

This clonotype was seen repeatedly, ten times or more. This rearrangement joins TRBV30 to TRBJ1-2; D call uncertain. CDR3 size: 14 residues. Germline lookup yields CDR1 GTSNPN and CDR2 SVGIG (reference sequence). Deletions cut 3 bases from V and 5 bases from J, with 16 bases between. CDR3 bases: TGTGCCTGGAGCTACGACCTAGGAGGGTATGGCTACACCTTC. Amino acids: CAWSYDLGGYGYTF.

This clonotype was seen at least ten times. V is TRBV29-1 and J is TRBJ1-2; no firm D call. In germline, CDR1 is SQVTM, CDR2 ANQGSEA. The CDR3 covers 14 residues. The V and J ends lost 5 bases and 8 bases respectively, with 21 bases between them. Here the CDR3 reads CSVITARRERGYTF. The CDR3 DNA reads as TGCAGCGTTATAACCGCCCGGAGGGAGAGGGGCTACACCTTC. Variable domain in full (rest from reference TRBV29-1 and TRBJ1-2): SAVISQKPSRDICQRGTSLTIQCQVDSQVTMMFWYRQQPGQSLTLIATANQGSEATYESGFVIDKFPISRPNLTFSTLTVSNMSPEDSSIYLCSVITARRERGYTFGSGTRLTVV.

There are many counts of this clonotype. This chain joins TRBV20-1 and TRBJ2-1; 12 nucleotides match TRBD2. V lost 5 bases to trimming and J lost 0 bases; unmatched junction nucleotides: 8. The V gene's germline CDR1 is DFQATT and CDR2 SNEGSKA (reference sequence). This CDR3 has 17 amino acids. CDR3 DNA: TGCAGTGCTCCGGGACTAGCGGGCCTGAGCTCCTACAATGAGCAGTTCTTC. The encoded protein is CSAPGLAGLSSYNEQFF.

This clonotype occurred many times. This chain uses TRBV20-1 with TRBJ2-7, with 11 nucleotides matching TRBD1. Trimming took 3 bases from V and 2 from J; bases not matched to a gene: 3. The germline V gene encodes CDR1 DFQATT and CDR2 SNEGSKA (reference sequence). CDR3 length equals 14 residues. The CDR3 is CSARPGQGAYEQYF. The CDR3 DNA follows: TGCAGTGCTAGGCCGGGACAGGGGGCCTACGAGCAGTACTTC.

This clonotype came up many times. This sequence joins TRBV9 and TRBJ1-5, with D unclear. This CDR3 has 15 amino acids. Looked up from germline, CDR1 is SGDLS and CDR2 is YYNGEE. Trimming shortened V by 2 bases and J by 3 bases, and 12 bases separated the two germline ends. The CDR3 nucleotides are TGTGCCAGCAGCGTCGGGTTTCTCCTCAATCAGCCCCAGCATTTT. This encodes CASSVGFLLNQPQHF.

Ten or more counts support this clonotype. This sequence joins TRBV2 and TRBJ2-3; tentative D call: TRBD2 (6 bases). CDR1 is SNHLY, CDR2 FYNNEI, per germline. V was pared by 7 bases and J by 0 bases, with 11 bases between. The CDR3 has 14 residues. The CDR3 coding sequence is TGTGCCAGCATACGGGACTCAAGCACAGATACGCAGTATTTT. Its protein is CASIRDSSTDTQYF.

This clonotype appeared many times. V is TRBV20-1 and J is TRBJ2-3; the match to TRBD2 covers 12 bases. The CDR3 contains 16 residues. Germline CDR1 is DFQATT and CDR2 is SNEGSKA (reference sequence). The junction had 7 bases not matched to a gene; V was cut back by 5 bases and J by 1 base. The CDR3 protein is CSAYPGTSGRTDTQYF. CDR3 in DNA: TGCAGTGCTTACCCTGGGACTAGCGGGCGCACAGATACGCAGTATTTT.

The gene calls are TRBV12-3 or TRBV12-4 and TRBJ1-1; D uncertain. The CDR3 has 15 residues. Trimming removed 6 bases at V and 6 bases at J, with 20 bases between. DNA of the CDR3: TGTGCCAGCAGCCTTTCCCGCGGGGTCTTTTCTGAAGCTTTCTTT. This sequence encodes CASSLSRGVFSEAFF.

This clonotype appeared many times. The V call is TRBV5-1, the J call TRBJ2-1; 8 bases are shared with TRBD2. Looked up from germline, CDR1 is SGHRS and CDR2 is YFSETQ. This CDR3 comprises 15 residues. V was clipped by 1 base and J by 5 bases; unmatched bases: 5. In DNA, the CDR3 is TGCGCCAGCAGCTTGATAGCGGGGTTAGACAATGAGCAGTTCTTC. This codes for CASSLIAGLDNEQFF.

This clonotype showed up many times. The V call is TRBV7-9, the J call TRBJ2-1; D possibly uses TRBD1 or TRBD2 (5 bases each). Trimming removed 3 bases at V and 6 bases at J, with 12 bases between. CDR1 and CDR2 (germline): SEHNR, FQNEAQ (reference sequence). The CDR3 contains 14 residues. In DNA form, the CDR3 reads TGTGCCAGCAGCTTTGGGGGTCGGGGCAATGAGCAGTTCTTC. It encodes CASSFGGRGNEQFF.

The CDR3 DNA reads TGTGCCAGCAACTTGGTGAACACTGAAGCTTTCTTT. It yields the protein CASNLVNTEAFF. The chain employs TRBV7-2 and TRBJ1-1; D not resolved. Germline V CDR1 and CDR2: SGHTA, FQGNSA. Between the trimmed V and J ends, which lost 7 bases and 0 bases, there was a span of 6 bases. The CDR3 spans 12 residues.

In this sample, this clonotype turned up many times. The V gene is TRBV2, the J gene TRBJ2-2; possibly TRBD1 for D (7 bases). Germline V CDR1 and CDR2: SNHLY, FYNNEI. The CDR3 length is 18 residues. V dropped 6 bases and J dropped 1 base, with 21 bases sitting between them. The CDR3 DNA follows: TGTGCCAGCAGGGAGGGGGCCCCCCTACCTCTGAACACCGGGGAGCTGTTTTTT. Protein sequence: CASREGAPLPLNTGELFF.

This clonotype was observed at least ten times. The rearrangement links TRBV10-3 to TRBJ1-2; possibly TRBD1 for D (5 bases). Deletions cut 6 bases from V and 2 bases from J, with 22 bases between. The CDR3 has 17 amino acids. Germline V lookup: CDR1 ENHRY, CDR2 SYGVKD. CDR3 in amino acids: CAIRGRDQGTKNYGYTF. The CDR3 DNA reads as TGTGCCATCAGGGGGAGAGACCAGGGAACCAAAAACTATGGCTACACCTTC.

In this sample, this clonotype turned up many times. The rearrangement uses TRBV29-1 and TRBJ2-7; 8 bases match TRBD1. This CDR3 is 14 amino acids long. V was pared by 7 bases and J by 2 bases, with 10 bases of the junction left unmatched. CDR1 and CDR2 (germline): SQVTM, ANQGSEA. The CDR3 here is CSAGEDRATYEQYF. DNA of the CDR3: TGCAGCGCGGGGGAGGACAGGGCGACCTACGAGCAGTACTTC.

This clonotype was counted ten times or more. The chain recombines TRBV7-2 with TRBJ2-1, with D uncertain. Trimming stripped 5 bases from V and 9 bases from J, with 14 bases between. Germline values: CDR1 SGHTA, CDR2 FQGNSA. The CDR3 is made up of 13 amino acids. CDR3 in DNA: TGTGCCAGCAGCCTGAGCCTAAACGGTGAGCAGTTCTTC. Protein sequence: CASSLSLNGEQFF.

This clonotype was counted between two and nine times. The rearrangement uses TRBV7-9 and TRBJ1-1; D gene ambiguous. V was shortened by 6 bases and J by 0 bases, with 8 bases between the two germline ends. The CDR3 has 13 residues. The germline V gene encodes CDR1 SEHNR and CDR2 FQNEAQ (reference sequence). The CDR3 DNA reads as TGTGCCAGCAGAGATTACGTGAACACTGAAGCTTTCTTT. It encodes CASRDYVNTEAFF.

This CDR3 is CASSFLQDPNTEAFF. CDR3 nucleotide sequence: TGTGCCAGCAGCTTCCTTCAGGATCCGAACACTGAAGCTTTCTTT. The chain is built from TRBV7-3 and TRBJ1-1; the D is unclear. V was clipped by 3 bases and J by 1 base, with 12 bases between them. This CDR3 spans 15 amino acids. Germline V gives CDR1 SGHTA, CDR2 FQGTGA.

There are many counts of this clonotype. The chain joins TRBV6-5 to TRBJ1-6; D is ambiguous. The germline CDR1 and CDR2 sequences are MNHEY and SVGAGI. V lost 2 bases to trimming and J lost 7 bases, with 12 bases between them. The CDR3 spans 15 residues. CDR3: CASSYGEGRNSPLHF. CDR3 DNA: TGTGCCAGCAGTTACGGGGAGGGCAGAAATTCACCCCTCCACTTT.